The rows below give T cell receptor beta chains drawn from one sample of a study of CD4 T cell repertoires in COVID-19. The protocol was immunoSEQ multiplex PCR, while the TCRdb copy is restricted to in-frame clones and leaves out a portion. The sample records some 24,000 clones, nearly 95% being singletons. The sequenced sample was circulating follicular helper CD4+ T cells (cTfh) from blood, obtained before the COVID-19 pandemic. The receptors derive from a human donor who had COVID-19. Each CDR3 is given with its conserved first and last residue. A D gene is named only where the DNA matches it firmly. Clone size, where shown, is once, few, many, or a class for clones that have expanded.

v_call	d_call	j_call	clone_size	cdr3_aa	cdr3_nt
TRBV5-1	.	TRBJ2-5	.	CASSFKETQYF	TGCGCCAGCAGCTTTAAAGAGACCCAGTACTTC
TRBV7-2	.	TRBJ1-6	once	CASSSLAGGGLNSPLHF	TGTGCCAGCAGCTCTCTTGCTGGCGGAGGTTTAAATTCACCCCTCCACTTT
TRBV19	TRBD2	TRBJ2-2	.	CASGGAGGTGELFF	TGTGCCAGCGGGGGAGCGGGGGGCACCGGGGAGCTGTTTTTT
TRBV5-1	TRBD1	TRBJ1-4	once	CASSLGQGSTKLFF	TGCGCCAGCAGCTTGGGACAGGGCAGTACGAAACTGTTTTTT
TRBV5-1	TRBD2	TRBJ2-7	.	CASSPRGNSGGAYEQYF	TGCGCCAGCAGCCCCCGAGGAAATAGCGGGGGGGCGTACGAGCAGTACTTC
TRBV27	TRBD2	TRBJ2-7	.	CASSFGTGGNSYEQYF	TGTGCCAGCAGTTTCGGAACGGGGGGGAACTCCTACGAGCAGTACTTC
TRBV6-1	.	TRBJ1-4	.	CASKGRGSGNEKLFF	TGTGCCAGCAAGGGGAGGGGTTCGGGTAATGAAAAACTGTTTTTT
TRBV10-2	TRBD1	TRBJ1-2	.	CASSGISKDRDPNYGYTF	TGCGCCAGCAGTGGTATCTCCAAAGACAGGGACCCTAACTATGGCTACACCTTC
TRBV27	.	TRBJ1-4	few	CASSWGDNEKLFF	TGTGCCAGCAGTTGGGGGGATAATGAAAAACTGTTTTTT
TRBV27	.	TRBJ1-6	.	CASSFRTGVLDGSPLHF	TGTGCCAGCAGTTTTCGGACTGGGGTGTTAGATGGTTCACCCCTCCACTTT
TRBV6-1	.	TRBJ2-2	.	CASSDYSNGGELFF	TGTGCCAGCAGTGACTATTCGAACGGCGGGGAGCTGTTTTTT
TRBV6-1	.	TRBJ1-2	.	CASSEEIRGDNF	TGTGCCAGCAGTGAAGAGATCCGAGGGGACAACTTC
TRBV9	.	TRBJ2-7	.	CASSRGFVYEQYF	TGTGCCAGCAGCAGAGGGTTCGTCTACGAGCAGTACTTC
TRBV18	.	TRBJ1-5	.	CASSHGGVNSNQPQHF	TGTGCCAGCTCACACGGGGGGGTTAATAGCAATCAGCCCCAGCATTTT
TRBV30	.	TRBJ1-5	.	CAWSVGPPGGNQPQHF	TGTGCCTGGAGTGTAGGCCCCCCAGGGGGCAATCAGCCCCAGCATTTT
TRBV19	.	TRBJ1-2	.	CASTPRSPGGYGYTF	TGTGCCAGTACCCCACGTTCCCCGGGGGGCTATGGCTACACCTTC
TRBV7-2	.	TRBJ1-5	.	CASSQNSNQPQHF	TGTGCCAGCAGCCAAAATAGCAATCAGCCCCAGCATTTT
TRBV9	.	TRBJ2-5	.	CASSLGVGARETQYF	TGTGCCAGCAGCTTAGGAGTAGGGGCCCGGGAGACCCAGTACTTC
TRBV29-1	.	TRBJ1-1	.	CSVVTDMNTEAFF	TGCAGCGTTGTAACAGACATGAACACTGAAGCTTTCTTT
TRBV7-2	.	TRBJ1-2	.	CASSRPEYKGYTF	TGTGCCAGCAGCCGCCCGGAGTACAAGGGCTACACCTTC
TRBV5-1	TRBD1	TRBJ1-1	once	CASSSGQGNTEAFF	TGCGCCAGCAGCTCAGGACAGGGAAACACTGAAGCTTTCTTT
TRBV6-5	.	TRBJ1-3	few	CASRGGVGNTIYF	TGTGCCAGCCGCGGGGGCGTTGGAAACACCATATATTTT
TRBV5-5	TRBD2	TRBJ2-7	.	CASSLGLAGAYEQYF	TGTGCCAGCAGCTTGGGGCTAGCGGGAGCCTACGAGCAGTACTTC
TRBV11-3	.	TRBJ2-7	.	CASSSPNSYEQYF	TGTGCCAGCAGCTCCCCGAATAGTTACGAGCAGTACTTC
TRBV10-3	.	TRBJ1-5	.	CAISLGASEPQHF	TGTGCCATCAGTTTAGGGGCTTCGGAGCCCCAGCATTTT
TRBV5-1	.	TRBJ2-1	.	CASSLVGSGEQFF	TGCGCCAGCAGCTTGGTCGGGAGCGGCGAGCAGTTCTTC
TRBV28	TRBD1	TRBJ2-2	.	CATSDRATGELFF	TGTGCCACTTCGGACAGGGCCACCGGGGAGCTGTTTTTT
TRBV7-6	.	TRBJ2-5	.	CASVPFLGGQETQYF	TGTGCCAGCGTCCCTTTTTTGGGGGGGCAGGAGACCCAGTACTTC
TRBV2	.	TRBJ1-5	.	CASKDSQYSNQPQHF	TGTGCCAGCAAAGACAGCCAATATAGCAATCAGCCCCAGCATTTT
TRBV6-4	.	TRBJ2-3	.	CASSSDWGSDTQYF	TGTGCCAGCAGTTCCGACTGGGGCAGCGATACGCAGTATTTT
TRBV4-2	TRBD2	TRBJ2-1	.	CASSQETSGRRNEQFF	TGTGCCAGCAGCCAAGAGACTAGCGGGAGGAGAAATGAGCAGTTCTTC
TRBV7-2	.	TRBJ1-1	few	CASSSSGYVSTEAFF	TGTGCCAGCAGCTCCTCAGGGTATGTAAGCACTGAAGCTTTCTTT
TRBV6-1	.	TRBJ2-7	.	CASRGKATSAYEQYF	TGTGCCAGCAGGGGCAAGGCCACCTCGGCCTACGAGCAGTACTTC
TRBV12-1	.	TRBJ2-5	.	CASSFGLAGDSGQETQYF	TGTGCCAGCAGCTTTGGGCTAGCGGGAGATTCAGGGCAAGAGACCCAGTACTTC
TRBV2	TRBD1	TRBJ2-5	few	CASSRNTGTGGETQYF	TGTGCCAGCAGTCGAAATACCGGGACAGGGGGTGAGACCCAGTACTTC
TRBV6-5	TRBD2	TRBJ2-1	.	CASSHTSGGYNEQFF	TGTGCCAGCAGCCATACTAGCGGGGGATACAATGAGCAGTTCTTC
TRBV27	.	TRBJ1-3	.	CASSSGVQGNTIYF	TGTGCCAGCAGCTCAGGGGTGCAAGGAAACACCATATATTTT
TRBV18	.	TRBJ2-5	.	CASSPGRGETQYF	TGTGCCAGCTCACCAGGCCGGGGGGAGACCCAGTACTTC
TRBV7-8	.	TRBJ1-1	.	CASSPPQGMNTEAFF	TGTGCCAGCAGCCCGCCGCAGGGAATGAACACTGAAGCTTTCTTT
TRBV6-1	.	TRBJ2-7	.	CASSRGGSYEQYF	TGTGCCAGCAGCAGGGGCGGGTCCTACGAGCAGTACTTC
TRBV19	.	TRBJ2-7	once	CASGPEGVGEQYF	TGTGCCAGTGGTCCCGAGGGGGTGGGCGAGCAGTACTTC
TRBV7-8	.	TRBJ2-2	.	CASSSPLAHTGELFF	TGTGCCAGCAGCTCCCCTCTAGCTCACACCGGGGAGCTGTTTTTT
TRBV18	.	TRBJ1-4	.	CASSPPNPIEGEKLFF	TGTGCCAGCTCACCTCCAAACCCGATCGAGGGTGAAAAACTGTTTTTT
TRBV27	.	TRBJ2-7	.	CARIPRQAEREQYF	TGTGCCCGCATTCCCAGACAGGCCGAACGGGAGCAGTACTTC
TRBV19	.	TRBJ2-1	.	CASRHSQGGEQFF	TGTGCCAGTAGGCATTCTCAGGGGGGTGAGCAGTTCTTC
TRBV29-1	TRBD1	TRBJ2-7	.	CSVVGQGGYEQYF	TGCAGCGTTGTAGGACAGGGAGGCTACGAGCAGTACTTC
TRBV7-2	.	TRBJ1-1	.	CASSFTGSAQAFF	TGTGCCAGCAGCTTTACGGGGTCCGCCCAGGCTTTCTTT
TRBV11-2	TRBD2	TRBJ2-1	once	CASIPSGYYNEQFF	TGTGCCAGCATTCCTAGCGGCTACTACAATGAGCAGTTCTTC
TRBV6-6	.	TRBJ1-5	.	CASSSLRIQPQHF	TGTGCCAGCAGTTCTCTCAGGATTCAGCCCCAGCATTTT
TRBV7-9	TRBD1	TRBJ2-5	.	CASSLGQGVTQYF	TGTGCCAGCAGCCTAGGACAGGGGGTAACCCAGTACTTC
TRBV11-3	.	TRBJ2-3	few	CASSPRDQEQYF	TGTGCCAGCAGCCCGCGGGACCAGGAGCAGTATTTT
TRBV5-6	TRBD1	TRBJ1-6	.	CASSEEGQGNSPLHF	TGTGCCAGCAGCGAGGAAGGACAGGGGAATTCACCCCTCCACTTT
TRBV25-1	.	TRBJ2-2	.	CASSELRQNTGELFF	TGTGCCAGCAGTGAATTACGACAGAACACCGGGGAGCTGTTTTTT
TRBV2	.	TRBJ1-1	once	CASSDDGARGEAFF	TGTGCCAGCAGTGATGATGGGGCGCGAGGTGAAGCTTTCTTT
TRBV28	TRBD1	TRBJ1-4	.	CASSQPGTGAPKLFF	TGTGCCAGCAGTCAACCCGGGACAGGGGCCCCTAAACTGTTTTTT